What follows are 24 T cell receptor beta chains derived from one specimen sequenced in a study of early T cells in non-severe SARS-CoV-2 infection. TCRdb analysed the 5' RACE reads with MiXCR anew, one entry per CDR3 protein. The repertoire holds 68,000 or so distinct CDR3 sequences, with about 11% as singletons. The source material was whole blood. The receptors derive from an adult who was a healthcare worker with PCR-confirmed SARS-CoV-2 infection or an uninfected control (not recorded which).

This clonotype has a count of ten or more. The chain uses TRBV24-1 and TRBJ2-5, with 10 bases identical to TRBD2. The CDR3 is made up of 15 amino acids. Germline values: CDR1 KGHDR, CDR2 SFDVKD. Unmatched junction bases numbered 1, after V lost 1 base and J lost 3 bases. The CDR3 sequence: CATSDLTSGKETQYF. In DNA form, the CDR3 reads TGTGCCACCAGTGATTTAACTAGCGGGAAAGAGACCCAGTACTTC.

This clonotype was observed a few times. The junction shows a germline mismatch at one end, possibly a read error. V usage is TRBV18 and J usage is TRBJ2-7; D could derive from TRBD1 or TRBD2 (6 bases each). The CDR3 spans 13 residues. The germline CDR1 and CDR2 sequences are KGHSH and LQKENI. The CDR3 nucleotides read TGTGTCAGCTCACCAGGAGGGGGCTACGAGCAGTACTTC. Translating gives CVSSPGGGYEQYF. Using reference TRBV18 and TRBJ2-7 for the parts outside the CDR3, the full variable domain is NAGVMQNPRHLVRRRGQEARLRCSPMKGHSHVYWYRQLPEEGLKFMVYLQKENIIDESGMPKERFSAEFPKEGPSILRIQQVVRGDSAAYFCVSSPGGGYEQYFGPGTRLTVT.

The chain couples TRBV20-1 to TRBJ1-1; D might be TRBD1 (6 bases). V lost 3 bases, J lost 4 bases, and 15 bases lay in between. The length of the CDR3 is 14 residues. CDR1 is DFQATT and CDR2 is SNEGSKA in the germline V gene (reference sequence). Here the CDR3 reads CSASSPSDSTEAFF. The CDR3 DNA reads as TGCAGTGCTAGTTCCCCTTCGGACAGCACTGAAGCTTTCTTT.

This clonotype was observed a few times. The CDR3 DNA sequence: TGTGCAAGTCGCTTACATAGCGGGAGGGCCAGGTACGAGCAGTACTTC. Translated: CASRLHSGRARYEQYF. The genes are TRBV12-2 and TRBJ2-7; TRBD2, as called in the table, went unchecked against the DNA. TRBV12-2 is an annotated pseudogene. This CDR3 has 16 residues.

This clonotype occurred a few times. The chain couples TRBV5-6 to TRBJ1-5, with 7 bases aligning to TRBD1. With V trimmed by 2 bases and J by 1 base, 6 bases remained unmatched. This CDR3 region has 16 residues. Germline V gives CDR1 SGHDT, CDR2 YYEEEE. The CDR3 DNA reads TGTGCCAGCAGCTTCAGCCCGACAGGGAGCAATCAGCCCCAGCATTTT. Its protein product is CASSFSPTGSNQPQHF.

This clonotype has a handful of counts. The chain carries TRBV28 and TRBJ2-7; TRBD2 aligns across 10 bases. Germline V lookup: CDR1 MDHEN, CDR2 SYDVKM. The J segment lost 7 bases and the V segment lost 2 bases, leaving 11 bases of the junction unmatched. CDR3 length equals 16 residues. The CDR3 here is CASSLSGLAGAEEQYF. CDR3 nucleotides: TGTGCCAGCAGTTTAAGTGGGCTAGCGGGAGCGGAAGAGCAGTACTTC.

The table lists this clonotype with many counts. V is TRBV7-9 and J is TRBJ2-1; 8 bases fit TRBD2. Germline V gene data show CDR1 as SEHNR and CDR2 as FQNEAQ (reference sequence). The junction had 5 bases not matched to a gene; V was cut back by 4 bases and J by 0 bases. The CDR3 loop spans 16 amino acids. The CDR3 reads CASSSLAGSSYNEQFF. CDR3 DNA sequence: TGTGCCAGCAGCTCTCTAGCGGGTAGCTCCTACAATGAGCAGTTCTTC.

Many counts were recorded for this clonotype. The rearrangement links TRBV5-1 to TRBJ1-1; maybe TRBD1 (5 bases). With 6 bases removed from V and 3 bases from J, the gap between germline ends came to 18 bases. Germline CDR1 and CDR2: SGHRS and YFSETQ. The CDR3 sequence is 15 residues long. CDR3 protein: CASTPLRGGDTEAFF. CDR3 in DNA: TGCGCCAGCACCCCATTACGTGGGGGGGACACTGAAGCTTTCTTT.

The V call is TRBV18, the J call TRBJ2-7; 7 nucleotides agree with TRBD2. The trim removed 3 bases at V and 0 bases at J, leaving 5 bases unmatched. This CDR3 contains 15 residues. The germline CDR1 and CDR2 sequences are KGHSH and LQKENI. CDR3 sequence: CASSPTGTTSYEQYF. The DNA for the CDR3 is TGTGCCAGCTCACCTACCGGGACTACCTCCTACGAGCAGTACTTC. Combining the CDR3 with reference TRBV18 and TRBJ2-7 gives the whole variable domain NAGVMQNPRHLVRRRGQEARLRCSPMKGHSHVYWYRQLPEEGLKFMVYLQKENIIDESGMPKERFSAEFPKEGPSILRIQQVVRGDSAAYFCASSPTGTTSYEQYFGPGTRLTVT.

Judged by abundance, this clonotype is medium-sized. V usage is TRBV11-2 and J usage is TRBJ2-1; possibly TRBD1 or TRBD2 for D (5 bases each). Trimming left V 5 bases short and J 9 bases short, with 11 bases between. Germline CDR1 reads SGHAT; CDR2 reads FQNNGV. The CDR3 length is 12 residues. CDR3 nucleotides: TGTGCCAGCAGCCTGGGACGGGTTGAGCAGTTCTTC. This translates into CASSLGRVEQFF.

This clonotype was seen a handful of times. The CDR3 bases are TGTGCCAGCAGTCCCGGGACAGGGTTTACAGATACGCAGTATTTT. The encoded protein is CASSPGTGFTDTQYF. The chain has TRBV6-2 or TRBV6-3 and TRBJ2-3, with 9 bases matching TRBD1. V lost 5 bases and J lost 3; bases outside the gene matches: 6. This CDR3 is 15 amino acids long. Germline V CDR1 and CDR2: MNHEY, SVGEGT.

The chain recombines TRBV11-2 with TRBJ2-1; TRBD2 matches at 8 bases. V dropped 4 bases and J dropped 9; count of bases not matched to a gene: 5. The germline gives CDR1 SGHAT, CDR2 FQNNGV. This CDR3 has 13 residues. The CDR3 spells CASSSSGSPEQFF. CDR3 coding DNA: TGTGCCAGCAGCTCAAGCGGGAGTCCTGAGCAGTTCTTC.

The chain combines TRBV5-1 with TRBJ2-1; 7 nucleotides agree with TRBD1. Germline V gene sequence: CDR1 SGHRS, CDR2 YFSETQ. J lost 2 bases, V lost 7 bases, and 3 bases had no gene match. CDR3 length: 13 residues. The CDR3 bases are TGCGCCAGCTCCCAGGGGGCCTACAATGAGCAGTTCTTC. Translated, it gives CASSQGAYNEQFF.

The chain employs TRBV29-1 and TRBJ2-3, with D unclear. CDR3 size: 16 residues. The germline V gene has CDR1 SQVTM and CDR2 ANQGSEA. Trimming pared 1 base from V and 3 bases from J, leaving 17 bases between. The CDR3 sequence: CSVEVRTQSTTDTQYF. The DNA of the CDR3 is TGCAGCGTTGAAGTCAGGACCCAGTCAACAACAGATACGCAGTATTTT.

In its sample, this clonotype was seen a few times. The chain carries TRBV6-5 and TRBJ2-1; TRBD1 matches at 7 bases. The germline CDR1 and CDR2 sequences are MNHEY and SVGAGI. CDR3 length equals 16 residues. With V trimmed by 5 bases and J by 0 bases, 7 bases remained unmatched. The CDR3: CASSPGRTGSYNEQFF. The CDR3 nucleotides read TGTGCCAGCAGTCCGGGACGGACAGGCTCCTACAATGAGCAGTTCTTC.

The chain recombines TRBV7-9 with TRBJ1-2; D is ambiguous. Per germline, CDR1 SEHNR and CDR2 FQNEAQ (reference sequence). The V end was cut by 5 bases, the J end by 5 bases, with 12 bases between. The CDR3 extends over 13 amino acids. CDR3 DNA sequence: TGTGCCAGCAGCGATCCTCACACGTATGGCTACACCTTC. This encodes CASSDPHTYGYTF. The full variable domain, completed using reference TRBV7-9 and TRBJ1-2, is DTGVSQNPRHKITKRGQNVTFRCDPISEHNRLYWYRQTLGQGPEFLTYFQNEAQLEKSRLLSDRFSAERPKGSFSTLEIQRTEQGDSAMYLCASSDPHTYGYTFGSGTRLTVV.

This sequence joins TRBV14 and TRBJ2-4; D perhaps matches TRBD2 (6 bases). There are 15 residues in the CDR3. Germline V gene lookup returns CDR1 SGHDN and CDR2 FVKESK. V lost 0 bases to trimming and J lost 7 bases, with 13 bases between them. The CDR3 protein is CASSQDSGAANIQYF. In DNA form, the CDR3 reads TGTGCCAGCAGCCAAGATTCGGGAGCGGCTAACATTCAGTACTTC.

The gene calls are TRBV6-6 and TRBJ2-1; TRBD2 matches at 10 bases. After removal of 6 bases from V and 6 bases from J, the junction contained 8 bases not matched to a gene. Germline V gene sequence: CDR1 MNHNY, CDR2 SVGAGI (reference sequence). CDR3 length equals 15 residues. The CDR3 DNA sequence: TGTGCCAGCAGCCAAGCGGGAGGGCCTCTCAATGAGCAGTTCTTC. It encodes CASSQAGGPLNEQFF.

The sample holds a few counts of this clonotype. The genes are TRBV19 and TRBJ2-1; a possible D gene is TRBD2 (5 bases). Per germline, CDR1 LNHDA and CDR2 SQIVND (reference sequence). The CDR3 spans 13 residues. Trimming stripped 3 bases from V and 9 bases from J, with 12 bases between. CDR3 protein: CASSIRGTSEQFF. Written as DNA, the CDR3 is TGTGCCAGTAGTATTCGGGGAACCAGTGAGCAGTTCTTC.

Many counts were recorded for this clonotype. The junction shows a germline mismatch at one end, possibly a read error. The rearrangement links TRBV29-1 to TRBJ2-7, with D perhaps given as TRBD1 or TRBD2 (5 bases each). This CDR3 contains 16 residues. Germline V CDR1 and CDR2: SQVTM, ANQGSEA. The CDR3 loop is CSVEVDETGTPYEQYF. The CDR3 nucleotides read TGCAGCGTGGAAGTGGATGAGACGGGGACCCCCTACGAGCAGTACTTC.

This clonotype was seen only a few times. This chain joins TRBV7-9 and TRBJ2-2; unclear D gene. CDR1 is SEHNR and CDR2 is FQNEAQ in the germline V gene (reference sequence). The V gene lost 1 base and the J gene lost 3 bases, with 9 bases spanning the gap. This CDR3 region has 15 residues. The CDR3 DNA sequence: TGTGCCAGCAGCTTAGGGCTGGGATACACCGGGGAGCTGTTTTTT. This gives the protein CASSLGLGYTGELFF.

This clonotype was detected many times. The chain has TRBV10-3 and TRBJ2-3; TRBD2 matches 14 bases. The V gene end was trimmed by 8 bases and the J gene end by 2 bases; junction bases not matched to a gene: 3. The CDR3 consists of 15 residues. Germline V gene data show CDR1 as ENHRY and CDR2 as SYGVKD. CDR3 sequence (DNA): TGTGCCATCGGGGGACTAGCGGGGGACACAGATACGCAGTATTTT. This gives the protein CAIGGLAGDTDTQYF.

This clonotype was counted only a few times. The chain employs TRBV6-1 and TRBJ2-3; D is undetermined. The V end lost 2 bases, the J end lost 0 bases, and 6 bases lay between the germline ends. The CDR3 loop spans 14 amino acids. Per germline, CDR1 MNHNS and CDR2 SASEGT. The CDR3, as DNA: TGTGCCAGCAGTGAAACTCCTAGCACAGATACGCAGTATTTT. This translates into CASSETPSTDTQYF.

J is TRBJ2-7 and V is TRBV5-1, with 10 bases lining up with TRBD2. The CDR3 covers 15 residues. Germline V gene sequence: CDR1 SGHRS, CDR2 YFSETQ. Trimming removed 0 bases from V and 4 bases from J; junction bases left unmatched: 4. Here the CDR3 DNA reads TGCGCCAGCAGCTTGGCCGGGACTAGCGTATACGAGCAGTACTTC. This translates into CASSLAGTSVYEQYF. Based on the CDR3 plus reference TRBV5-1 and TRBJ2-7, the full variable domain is KAGVTQTPRYLIKTRGQQVTLSCSPISGHRSVSWYQQTPGQGLQFLFEYFSETQRNKGNFPGRFSGRQFSNSRSEMNVSTLELGDSALYLCASSLAGTSVYEQYFGPGTRLTVT.